Each of the 12 T cell receptor beta chains below was sequenced from the same sample in a study of blood T cell repertoires in COVID-19. Assay used: immunoSEQ multiplex PCR; TCRdb lists only in-frame clones, some missing. The sample includes approximately 200,000 clones, 70% to 90% of them seen just once. The sequenced material came from peripheral blood. The receptors derive from a man in his late teens or twenties with active or convalescent COVID-19.

This rearrangement joins TRBV5-5 to TRBJ1-2; a possible D gene is TRBD1 (6 bases). This CDR3 is built from 15 residues. From germline, CDR1 is SGHKS and CDR2 YYEKEE (reference sequence). The V and J ends lost 3 bases and 6 bases respectively, with 18 bases between them. The CDR3 bases are TGTGCCAGCAGCTGGGGGCGGGTTTCAGCTGATGGCTACACCTTC. Translated, it gives CASSWGRVSADGYTF. Combining the CDR3 with reference TRBV5-5 and TRBJ1-2 gives the whole variable domain DAGVTQSPTHLIKTRGQQVTLRCSPISGHKSVSWYQQVLGQGPQFIFQYYEKEERGRGNFPDRFSARQFPNYSSELNVNALLLGDSALYLCASSWGRVSADGYTFGSGTRLTVV.

V and J are TRBV27 and TRBJ1-2; 8 nucleotides line up with TRBD1. Germline V gives CDR1 MNHEY, CDR2 SMNVEV (reference sequence). The CDR3 runs to 13 residues. The ends lost 5 bases at V and 4 bases at J; junction bases unmatched: 3. CDR3 sequence: CASSTDRGYGYTF. DNA for the CDR3: TGTGCCAGCAGTACCGACAGGGGCTATGGCTACACCTTC.

The chain combines TRBV28 with TRBJ2-7; D possibly corresponds to TRBD2 (7 bases). Trimming left V 10 bases short and J 7 bases short, with 20 bases between. Germline V gene data show CDR1 as MDHEN and CDR2 as SYDVKM. CDR3 length: 13 amino acids. The CDR3 protein is CAIDQGPGGEQYF. CDR3 nucleotide sequence: TGTGCCATCGATCAGGGGCCCGGGGGGGAGCAGTACTTC. Supplemented by reference TRBV28 and TRBJ2-7, the full variable domain reads DVKVTQSSRYLVKRTGEKVFLECVQDMDHENMFWYRQDPGLGLRLIYFSYDVKMKEKGDIPEGYSVSREKKERFSLILESASTNQTSMYLCAIDQGPGGEQYFGPGTRLTVT.

The gene calls are TRBV7-8 and TRBJ1-6; the match to TRBD1 covers 8 bases. Germline loops: CDR1 SGHVS, CDR2 FQNEAQ. This CDR3 has 15 residues. Germline trimming cut 1 base from V and 11 bases from J; bases unmatched to any gene: 7. CDR3 sequence: CASSLDPQGGPPLHF. CDR3 nucleotide sequence: TGTGCCAGCAGCTTAGATCCACAGGGGGGTCCACCCCTCCACTTT.

A single count supports this clone. The chain combines TRBV6-5 with TRBJ1-1; 8 bases are a match to TRBD1. The V segment lost 2 bases and the J segment 5 bases; nucleotides outside the gene matches: 4. The CDR3 consists of 14 residues. Per the germline V gene, CDR1 is MNHEY and CDR2 is SVGAGI. The CDR3 DNA reads as TGTGCCAGCAGTTACGTACAGGGGGGGACTGAAGCTTTCTTT. This encodes CASSYVQGGTEAFF.

The chain links TRBV14 to TRBJ1-6; D call uncertain. Trimming cost V 6 bases and J 7 bases, with 10 bases left between them. This CDR3 spans 13 amino acids. Germline V gives CDR1 SGHDN, CDR2 FVKESK. CDR3 bases: TGTGCCAGCAGAACCGATCGGAATTCACCCCTCCACTTT. This sequence encodes CASRTDRNSPLHF.

The rearrangement links TRBV10-3 to TRBJ2-6; D not certain. CDR3 length: 15 amino acids. V dropped 6 bases and J dropped 0 bases, with 9 bases sitting between them. Germline V gives CDR1 ENHRY, CDR2 SYGVKD. CDR3 protein: CAISLLDSGANVLTF. The CDR3 DNA reads TGTGCCATCAGCTTGTTAGACTCTGGGGCCAACGTCCTGACTTTC.

This clone occurred once. The chain is built from TRBV6-6 and TRBJ2-5; tentatively, D is TRBD2 (5 bases). CDR3 length: 15 amino acids. The ends were cut back, 1 base at V and 1 base at J, with 10 bases in the middle. Germline V gene data show CDR1 as MNHNY and CDR2 as SVGAGI (reference sequence). CDR3 amino acids: CASSYYPGSQETQYF. The CDR3 nucleotides read TGTGCCAGCAGTTACTATCCGGGGTCCCAAGAGACCCAGTACTTC.

The chain uses TRBV24-1 and TRBJ2-3; 9 nucleotides match TRBD1. Germline trimming cut 2 bases from V and 1 base from J; bases unmatched to any gene: 3. CDR3 length: 16 residues. In germline, CDR1 is KGHDR, CDR2 SFDVKD. CDR3 sequence: CATSDSGQGRTDTQYF. CDR3 sequence (DNA): TGTGCCACCAGTGATTCGGGACAGGGCCGCACAGATACGCAGTATTTT.

The gene calls are TRBV5-1 and TRBJ1-2, with 10 bases fitting TRBD1. Germline values: CDR1 SGHRS, CDR2 YFSETQ. The CDR3 totals 15 residues. The V segment lost 3 bases and the J segment 7 bases; nucleotides outside the gene matches: 9. The CDR3 spells CASSWGTGVSSGYTF. In DNA form, the CDR3 reads TGCGCCAGCAGCTGGGGGACAGGGGTTTCATCTGGCTACACCTTC.

V gene TRBV4-2 combines with J gene TRBJ2-1; perhaps TRBD1 as D (5 bases). This CDR3 is built from 15 residues. Looked up from germline, CDR1 is LGHNA and CDR2 is YNFKEQ. V shed 4 bases and J shed 3 bases, with 13 bases lying between them. This chain's CDR3 is CASSPRQSYYNEQFF. CDR3 nucleotide sequence: TGTGCCAGCAGCCCCCGACAGTCCTACTACAATGAGCAGTTCTTC.

The chain links TRBV28 to TRBJ1-1; D possibly corresponds to TRBD1 (6 bases). CDR3 size: 14 residues. CDR1 and CDR2 (germline): MDHEN, SYDVKM. Trimming pared 3 bases from V and 2 bases from J, leaving 10 bases between. The CDR3 region is CASSFLQGNTEAFF. In DNA, the CDR3 is TGTGCCAGCAGTTTTCTACAGGGCAACACTGAAGCTTTCTTT.